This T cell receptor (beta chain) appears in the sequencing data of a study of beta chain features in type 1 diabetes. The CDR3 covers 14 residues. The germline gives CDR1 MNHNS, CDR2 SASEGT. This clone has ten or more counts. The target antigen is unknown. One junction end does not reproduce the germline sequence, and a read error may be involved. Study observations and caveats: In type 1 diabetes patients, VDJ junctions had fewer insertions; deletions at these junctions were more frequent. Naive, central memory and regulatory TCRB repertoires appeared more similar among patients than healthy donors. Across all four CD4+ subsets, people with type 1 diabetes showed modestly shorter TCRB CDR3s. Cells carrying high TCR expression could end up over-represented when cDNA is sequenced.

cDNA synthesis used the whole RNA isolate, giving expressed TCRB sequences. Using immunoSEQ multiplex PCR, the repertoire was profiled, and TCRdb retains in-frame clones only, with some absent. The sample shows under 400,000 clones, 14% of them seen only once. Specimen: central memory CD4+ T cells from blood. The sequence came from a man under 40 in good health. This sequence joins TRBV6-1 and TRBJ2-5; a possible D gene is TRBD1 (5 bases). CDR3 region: CAISDGKGEETQYF. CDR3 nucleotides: TGTGCCATCAGTGATGGTAAAGGGGAAGAGACCCAGTACTTC.